A selection of T cell receptor beta chains follows, all from one sample in a study of blood T cell repertoires in COVID-19. TCRdb's copy holds only in-frame clones and misses some; the assay was immunoSEQ multiplex PCR. The table includes tens of thousands of clones, 80% to 90% detected once. The specimen was peripheral blood. The receptor set was obtained from an elderly woman with acute or convalescent COVID-19. CDR3s include the opening cysteine and the closing phenylalanine or tryptophan. Fields, in order: J gene, V gene, CDR3 length, clone size, D gene, CDR3 protein, CDR3 DNA. D genes are given only for firm matches. Clone size is not always given. Where it is, it says once, few, many or a class for expanded clones.

J gene: TRBJ2-1; V gene: TRBV29-1; CDR3 length: 14; clone size: once; D gene: TRBD1; CDR3 protein: CSAQNRGRYNEQFF; CDR3 DNA: TGCAGTGCCCAGAACAGGGGGCGCTACAATGAGCAGTTCTTC
J gene: TRBJ1-2; V gene: TRBV29-1; CDR3 length: 11; clone size: .; D gene: .; CDR3 protein: CSGGAGDGYTF; CDR3 DNA: TGCAGCGGGGGGGCAGGTGACGGCTACACCTTC
J gene: TRBJ1-1; V gene: TRBV18; CDR3 length: 15; clone size: .; D gene: .; CDR3 protein: CATRTNIRENTEAFF; CDR3 DNA: TGTGCCACCAGAACGAACATCAGGGAGAACACTGAAGCTTTCTTT
J gene: TRBJ1-6; V gene: TRBV30; CDR3 length: 13; clone size: few; D gene: .; CDR3 protein: CAWSAGHGETLHF; CDR3 DNA: TGTGCCTGGAGTGCAGGACACGGTGAAACCCTCCACTTT
J gene: TRBJ2-2; V gene: TRBV3-1/TRBV3-2; CDR3 length: 14; clone size: .; D gene: TRBD2; CDR3 protein: CASSRGLASGELFF; CDR3 DNA: TGTGCCAGCAGCCGCGGACTAGCTTCCGGGGAGCTGTTTTTT
J gene: TRBJ2-7; V gene: TRBV6-5; CDR3 length: 14; clone size: .; D gene: .; CDR3 protein: CASATGLISYEQYF; CDR3 DNA: TGTGCCAGCGCTACGGGACTTATATCCTACGAGCAGTACTTC
J gene: TRBJ1-5; V gene: TRBV10-3; CDR3 length: 12; clone size: few; D gene: .; CDR3 protein: CAIQEGNQPQHF; CDR3 DNA: TGTGCCATCCAGGAGGGCAATCAGCCCCAGCATTTT
J gene: TRBJ2-2; V gene: TRBV7-3; CDR3 length: 16; clone size: .; D gene: TRBD1; CDR3 protein: CASSKHLGQGAGELFF; CDR3 DNA: TGTGCCAGCAGCAAACACTTGGGACAGGGGGCCGGGGAGCTGTTTTTT
J gene: TRBJ2-3; V gene: TRBV14; CDR3 length: 15; clone size: .; D gene: TRBD2; CDR3 protein: CASSHFAGGTDTQYF; CDR3 DNA: TGTGCCAGCAGCCACTTCGCGGGAGGAACAGATACGCAGTATTTT
J gene: TRBJ2-7; V gene: TRBV5-1; CDR3 length: 14; clone size: .; D gene: .; CDR3 protein: CASSLSGSSYEQYF; CDR3 DNA: TGCGCCAGCAGCTTGTCAGGTAGCTCCTACGAGCAGTACTTC
J gene: TRBJ2-3; V gene: TRBV14; CDR3 length: 16; clone size: .; D gene: TRBD2; CDR3 protein: CASSQGSGGLTDTQYF; CDR3 DNA: TGTGCCAGCAGCCAAGGAAGCGGGGGGTTGACAGATACGCAGTATTTT
J gene: TRBJ1-2; V gene: TRBV7-8; CDR3 length: 14; clone size: .; D gene: TRBD1; CDR3 protein: CASSLSDRANGYTF; CDR3 DNA: TGTGCCAGCAGCTTAAGCGACAGGGCCAATGGCTACACCTTC
J gene: TRBJ1-6; V gene: TRBV7-2; CDR3 length: 16; clone size: .; D gene: .; CDR3 protein: CASSLRRDAYNSPLHF; CDR3 DNA: TGTGCCAGCAGCCTCCGGAGGGATGCCTATAATTCACCCCTCCACTTT
J gene: TRBJ2-2; V gene: TRBV7-6; CDR3 length: 17; clone size: .; D gene: TRBD2; CDR3 protein: CASSQSRGGRATGELFF; CDR3 DNA: TGTGCCAGCAGCCAAAGCCGCGGGGGTAGGGCTACCGGGGAGCTGTTTTTT
J gene: TRBJ2-2; V gene: TRBV13; CDR3 length: 17; clone size: .; D gene: TRBD2; CDR3 protein: CASSPLASGGNTGELFF; CDR3 DNA: TGTGCCAGCAGCCCCCTCGCTAGCGGGGGTAACACCGGGGAGCTGTTTTTT
J gene: TRBJ1-2; V gene: TRBV21-1; CDR3 length: 18; clone size: .; D gene: .; CDR3 protein: CASSLIRDRGSWVYGYTF; CDR3 DNA: TGTGCCAGCAGCCTAATACGGGACAGGGGGTCCTGGGTCTATGGCTACACCTTC
J gene: TRBJ1-5; V gene: TRBV2; CDR3 length: 14; clone size: few; D gene: TRBD1; CDR3 protein: CASRTGQGRQPQHF; CDR3 DNA: TGTGCCAGCAGAACGGGACAGGGGAGGCAGCCCCAGCATTTT
J gene: TRBJ2-3; V gene: TRBV2; CDR3 length: 17; clone size: .; D gene: TRBD2; CDR3 protein: CASSPSASSGRKDTQYF; CDR3 DNA: TGTGCCAGCAGCCCCAGTGCCTCTAGCGGGAGGAAAGATACGCAGTATTTT
J gene: TRBJ1-1; V gene: TRBV14; CDR3 length: 15; clone size: .; D gene: .; CDR3 protein: CASSRAGSLNTEAFF; CDR3 DNA: TGTGCCAGCAGCCGGGCGGGATCCCTGAACACTGAAGCTTTCTTT
J gene: TRBJ1-2; V gene: TRBV19; CDR3 length: 14; clone size: .; D gene: TRBD1; CDR3 protein: CASSGPGGSAVNTF; CDR3 DNA: TGTGCCAGTAGTGGGCCAGGGGGCTCAGCGGTGAACACCTTC
J gene: TRBJ1-2; V gene: TRBV3-1/TRBV3-2; CDR3 length: 12; clone size: .; D gene: TRBD1; CDR3 protein: CASSRQGHGYTF; CDR3 DNA: TGTGCCAGCAGTCGACAGGGCCATGGCTACACCTTC
J gene: TRBJ2-1; V gene: TRBV18; CDR3 length: 14; clone size: .; D gene: .; CDR3 protein: CASSPPVIYNEQFF; CDR3 DNA: TGTGCCAGCTCACCCCCAGTAATCTACAATGAGCAGTTCTTC
J gene: TRBJ1-5; V gene: TRBV6-5; CDR3 length: 14; clone size: .; D gene: TRBD1; CDR3 protein: CASSGTGGNQPQHF; CDR3 DNA: TGTGCCAGCAGCGGGACAGGGGGAAATCAGCCCCAGCATTTT
J gene: TRBJ2-2; V gene: TRBV3-1/TRBV3-2; CDR3 length: 14; clone size: .; D gene: .; CDR3 protein: CASRPGANTGELFF; CDR3 DNA: TGTGCCAGCAGGCCCGGTGCAAACACCGGGGAGCTGTTTTTT
J gene: TRBJ1-5; V gene: TRBV6-6; CDR3 length: 14; clone size: once; D gene: .; CDR3 protein: CASSFASGSQPQHF; CDR3 DNA: TGTGCCAGCAGTTTCGCCTCCGGGAGTCAGCCCCAGCATTTT
J gene: TRBJ2-5; V gene: TRBV5-6; CDR3 length: 16; clone size: .; D gene: TRBD1; CDR3 protein: CASSKPGQGRGETQYF; CDR3 DNA: TGTGCCAGCAGCAAACCTGGACAGGGCCGGGGAGAGACCCAGTACTTC
J gene: TRBJ1-2; V gene: TRBV7-2; CDR3 length: 14; clone size: .; D gene: .; CDR3 protein: CASSPRGLVYGYTF; CDR3 DNA: TGTGCCAGCAGCCCCAGGGGTTTAGTCTATGGCTACACCTTC
J gene: TRBJ2-7; V gene: TRBV7-9; CDR3 length: 16; clone size: .; D gene: .; CDR3 protein: CASIHPEHKPTYEQYF; CDR3 DNA: TGTGCCAGCATCCACCCCGAACATAAACCGACCTACGAGCAGTACTTC
J gene: TRBJ2-7; V gene: TRBV7-3; CDR3 length: 13; clone size: .; D gene: .; CDR3 protein: CASSPTGPDEQYF; CDR3 DNA: TGTGCCAGCAGCCCTACAGGACCCGACGAGCAGTACTTC
J gene: TRBJ2-3; V gene: TRBV11-2; CDR3 length: 13; clone size: .; D gene: .; CDR3 protein: CASSPPAVDTQYF; CDR3 DNA: TGTGCCAGCAGCCCACCGGCGGTTGACACGCAGTATTTT
J gene: TRBJ1-6; V gene: TRBV7-2; CDR3 length: 13; clone size: .; D gene: TRBD1; CDR3 protein: CASSQRTGSTLHF; CDR3 DNA: TGTGCCAGCAGCCAAAGGACAGGATCAACCCTCCACTTT
J gene: TRBJ1-5; V gene: TRBV2; CDR3 length: 14; clone size: .; D gene: .; CDR3 protein: CASSDLGANQPQHF; CDR3 DNA: TGTGCCAGCAGTGATTTGGGGGCTAATCAGCCCCAGCATTTT
J gene: TRBJ2-6; V gene: TRBV7-6; CDR3 length: 17; clone size: .; D gene: .; CDR3 protein: CASSPRTALSGANVLTF; CDR3 DNA: TGTGCCAGCAGCCCGAGGACAGCTCTGTCTGGGGCCAACGTCCTGACTTTC
J gene: TRBJ1-6; V gene: TRBV4-1; CDR3 length: 16; clone size: .; D gene: .; CDR3 protein: CASSQEGGRLGSPLHF; CDR3 DNA: TGCGCCAGCAGCCAAGAGGGAGGCAGGCTGGGTTCACCCCTCCACTTT
J gene: TRBJ1-2; V gene: TRBV5-4; CDR3 length: 13; clone size: .; D gene: TRBD1; CDR3 protein: CASSTAGGNGYTF; CDR3 DNA: TGTGCCAGCAGCACAGCAGGGGGCAATGGCTACACCTTC
J gene: TRBJ2-5; V gene: TRBV9; CDR3 length: 14; clone size: .; D gene: .; CDR3 protein: CASSVGWYGVTQYF; CDR3 DNA: TGTGCCAGCAGCGTAGGCTGGTACGGGGTGACCCAGTACTTC
J gene: TRBJ1-2; V gene: TRBV3-1/TRBV3-2; CDR3 length: 14; clone size: .; D gene: TRBD1; CDR3 protein: CASSPGQGASGYTF; CDR3 DNA: TGTGCCAGCAGCCCCGGACAGGGGGCGAGCGGCTACACCTTC
J gene: TRBJ1-4; V gene: TRBV2; CDR3 length: 16; clone size: .; D gene: .; CDR3 protein: CASTRSPQATNEKLFF; CDR3 DNA: TGTGCCAGCACCCGCTCCCCCCAGGCAACTAATGAAAAACTGTTTTTT
J gene: TRBJ2-7; V gene: TRBV19; CDR3 length: 14; clone size: .; D gene: .; CDR3 protein: CASSIRQGYYEQYF; CDR3 DNA: TGTGCCAGTAGTATACGGCAGGGGTACTACGAGCAGTACTTC
J gene: TRBJ1-5; V gene: TRBV25-1; CDR3 length: 14; clone size: .; D gene: .; CDR3 protein: CASSEYGGQKPQHF; CDR3 DNA: TGTGCCAGCAGTGAGTATGGGGGCCAGAAGCCCCAGCATTTT
J gene: TRBJ2-1; V gene: TRBV6-1; CDR3 length: 16; clone size: once; D gene: TRBD2; CDR3 protein: CASSAPGLAGHNEQFF; CDR3 DNA: TGTGCCAGCAGTGCCCCGGGACTAGCGGGGCACAATGAGCAGTTCTTC
J gene: TRBJ2-7; V gene: TRBV18; CDR3 length: 20; clone size: .; D gene: TRBD2; CDR3 protein: CATSTRQQLAGGPGNYEQYF; CDR3 DNA: TGTGCGACCAGCACCCGACAACAGCTAGCGGGAGGGCCGGGGAACTACGAGCAGTACTTC
J gene: TRBJ2-3; V gene: TRBV27; CDR3 length: 14; clone size: few; D gene: TRBD2; CDR3 protein: CASSQGLVPDTQYF; CDR3 DNA: TGTGCCAGCAGTCAAGGACTAGTACCAGATACGCAGTATTTT